The 30 T cell receptor beta chains in this list originate from one sample, sequenced in a study of T cells in Graves' hyperthyroidism and ophthalmopathy. What was amplified from RNA transcripts were TCR beta CDR3 regions. The HTBI set primed first-round TCR CDR3 RT-PCR. TCRdb analysed the multiplex PCR reads with MiXCR anew, one entry per CDR3 protein. The table records about 420,000 distinct CDR3 sequences, about a sixth of them present only once. Specimen: blood. The receptors shown here come from a woman under 30 with Graves' hyperthyroidism.

This clonotype was seen only a few times. V and J are TRBV12-3 or TRBV12-4 and TRBJ1-1; D not certain. Trimming took off 7 bases at V and 4 bases at J, with 16 bases between the two ends. The CDR3 spans 14 residues. The CDR3 spells CASIRPQVITEAFF. CDR3 in DNA: TGTGCCAGCATCCGCCCCCAGGTAATCACTGAAGCTTTCTTT.

This chain uses TRBV12-3 or TRBV12-4 with TRBJ2-7, with 8 positions matching TRBD2. There are 14 residues in the CDR3. Trimming at V came to 6 bases and at J to 2 bases, leaving 6 bases not matched to a gene. The CDR3 nucleotides are TGTGCCAGCAGCCTTAGCGGGATTCCCTACGAGCAGTACTTC. Translated, it gives CASSLSGIPYEQYF.

Many counts were recorded for this clonotype. CDR3 amino acids: CASSYRGGTQYF. The CDR3, as DNA: TGTGCCAGCAGCTACAGGGGAGGTACGCAGTATTTT. This chain connects TRBV7-2 to TRBJ2-3; tentative D call: TRBD1 (7 bases). From germline, CDR1 is SGHTA and CDR2 FQGNSA. The V end lost 4 bases, the J end lost 8 bases, and 10 bases lay between the germline ends. There are 12 residues in the CDR3. Variable domain in full (rest from reference TRBV7-2 and TRBJ2-3): GAGVSQSPSNKVTEKGKDVELRCDPISGHTALYWYRQSLGQGLEFLIYFQGNSAPDKSGLPSDRFSAERTGGSVSTLTIQRTQQEDSAVYLCASSYRGGTQYFGPGTRLTVL.

The V and J genes are TRBV6-1 and TRBJ1-2; D call uncertain. Trimming removed 6 bases from V and 0 bases from J, with 11 bases in between. The CDR3 extends over 14 amino acids. CDR1 and CDR2 (germline): MNHNS, SASEGT. CDR3 residues: CASSRALANYGYTF. In nucleotides, the CDR3 is TGTGCCAGCAGCCGAGCCTTGGCTAACTATGGCTACACCTTC.

Many counts were recorded for this clonotype. The chain joins TRBV3-1 to TRBJ1-1; D gene uncertain. The germline CDR1 and CDR2 sequences are LGHDT and YNNKEL (reference sequence). This CDR3 is built from 12 residues. Trimming pared 3 bases from V and 6 bases from J, leaving 8 bases between. Here the CDR3 reads CASSQSTSEAFF. In DNA, the CDR3 is TGTGCCAGCAGCCAGTCAACATCTGAAGCTTTCTTT.

The sample holds many counts of this clonotype. The chain joins TRBV7-9 to TRBJ2-7; 8 positions agree with TRBD1. The CDR3 is 14 residues long. CDR1 is SEHNR, CDR2 FQNEAQ, per germline (reference sequence). V lost 5 bases and J lost 6; bases outside the gene matches: 9. The DNA of the CDR3 is TGTGCCAGCAGCACCTTCCAGGGGGCCCTCGAGCAGTACTTC. Translation: CASSTFQGALEQYF.

The table lists this clonotype with a few counts. V usage is TRBV10-3 and J usage is TRBJ1-5; D remains unclear. The germline CDR1 and CDR2 sequences are ENHRY and SYGVKD. V was clipped by 4 bases and J by 4 bases, with 8 bases between them. This CDR3 is 13 amino acids long. This CDR3 reads CAISGGVNQPQHF. CDR3 sequence (DNA): TGTGCCATCAGTGGCGGGGTGAATCAGCCCCAGCATTTT.

This clonotype was seen many times. The rearrangement links TRBV18 to TRBJ1-2, with D hard to call. CDR1 and CDR2 (germline): KGHSH, LQKENI. V was clipped by 7 bases and J by 5 bases, with 11 bases between them. The CDR3 runs to 12 residues. The DNA of the CDR3 is TGTGCCAGCTTAAGTTTGGAGTATGGCTACACCTTC. Amino acids: CASLSLEYGYTF.

This clonotype was observed at least ten times. The chain joins TRBV28 to TRBJ2-7; 12 bases align to TRBD2. Germline CDR1 is MDHEN and CDR2 is SYDVKM. V lost 2 bases to trimming and J lost 3 bases; unmatched junction nucleotides: 5. The CDR3 contains 16 residues. Here the CDR3 DNA reads TGTGCCAGCAGTTTACCCGGACTAGCGGGATTCTACGAGCAGTACTTC. Encoded protein: CASSLPGLAGFYEQYF. Combining the CDR3 with reference TRBV28 and TRBJ2-7 gives the whole variable domain DVKVTQSSRYLVKRTGEKVFLECVQDMDHENMFWYRQDPGLGLRLIYFSYDVKMKEKGDIPEGYSVSREKKERFSLILESASTNQTSMYLCASSLPGLAGFYEQYFGPGTRLTVT.

This clonotype has more than one count but fewer than ten. This chain links TRBV14 with TRBJ1-1; TRBD1 matches 8 bases. Germline V CDR1 and CDR2: SGHDN, FVKESK. J lost 4 bases, V lost 2 bases, and 6 bases had no gene match. CDR3 length: 15 residues. CDR3: CASSQRTGLGTEAFF. For the CDR3, the DNA is TGTGCCAGCAGCCAACGGACAGGGCTGGGCACTGAAGCTTTCTTT.

The table lists this clonotype with a few counts. The CDR3 nucleotides are TGTGCCAGCAGTTACACCGACACTGAAGCTTTCTTT. Translation gives CASSYTDTEAFF. This sequence joins TRBV6-5 and TRBJ1-1; the D is unclear. CDR1 is MNHEY, CDR2 SVGAGI, per germline. CDR3 size: 12 residues. V lost 2 bases and J lost 3, with 4 bases in between.

This chain links TRBV6-1 with TRBJ2-3; D perhaps matches TRBD1 (5 bases). Trimming removed 5 bases at V and 0 bases at J, with 18 bases between. Looked up from germline, CDR1 is MNHNS and CDR2 is SASEGT. The CDR3 loop spans 17 amino acids. CDR3 region: CASSFGQGAFSTDTQYF. CDR3 nucleotide sequence: TGTGCCAGCAGTTTTGGTCAGGGTGCCTTTAGCACAGATACGCAGTATTTT.

Many counts were recorded for this clonotype. The V and J genes are TRBV7-2 and TRBJ1-1; 7 positions agree with TRBD1. Germline V CDR1 and CDR2: SGHTA, FQGNSA. This CDR3 spans 14 amino acids. The J segment lost 6 bases and the V segment lost 5 bases, leaving 9 bases of the junction unmatched. Here the CDR3 reads CASSVGVQGAEAFF. In nucleotides, the CDR3 is TGTGCCAGCAGCGTAGGGGTGCAGGGGGCTGAAGCTTTCTTT.

The table lists this clonotype with many counts. This sequence joins TRBV12-3 or TRBV12-4 and TRBJ2-1; no firm D call. The V gene lost 8 bases and the J gene lost 7 bases, with 6 bases spanning the gap. The CDR3 has 10 amino acids. The DNA of the CDR3 is TGTGCCAGCGCGAATAATGAGCAGTTCTTC. It yields the protein CASANNEQFF.

Regarding this clonotype: With a much larger clone just one base away, this may be a read error. The chain has TRBV6-2 or TRBV6-3 and TRBJ1-1; D is uncertain. The CDR3 is 16 residues long. From germline, CDR1 is MNHEY and CDR2 SVGEGT. This CDR3 reads CASGYASHWENTEAFF. In DNA, the CDR3 is TGTGCCAGCGGTTACGCTAGCCACTGGGAGAACACTGAAGCTTTCTTT.

This clonotype has a handful of counts. The chain recombines TRBV20-1 with TRBJ1-4; tentative D call: TRBD1 (6 bases). Trimming left V 6 bases short and J 3 bases short, with 23 bases between. Germline V CDR1 and CDR2: DFQATT, SNEGSKA (reference sequence). This CDR3 is 17 amino acids long. The CDR3 coding sequence is TGCAGTGCATCCCGGACAGTCGTACCGCGGGCTAATGAAAAACTGTTTTTT. It codes for CSASRTVVPRANEKLFF.

This clonotype was recorded many times. This chain connects TRBV11-2 to TRBJ2-1; TRBD2 agrees at 13 bases. The germline V gene has CDR1 SGHAT and CDR2 FQNNGV. V shed 4 bases and J 8 bases; nucleotides not matched to a gene: 5. CDR3 length equals 15 residues. The CDR3 DNA reads as TGTGCCAGCAGCTCCTGGACTAGCGGGAGCGATGAGCAGTTCTTC. This codes for CASSSWTSGSDEQFF.

This chain's CDR3 is CASRMTGSHEQYF. CDR3 DNA sequence: TGTGCCAGCAGAATGACAGGGTCTCACGAGCAGTACTTC. V usage is TRBV5-5 and J usage is TRBJ2-7, with 7 positions matching TRBD1. The CDR3 covers 13 residues. Germline V gene lookup returns CDR1 SGHKS and CDR2 YYEKEE (reference sequence). J lost 5 bases, V lost 5 bases, and 7 bases had no gene match. Together with reference TRBV5-5 and TRBJ2-7, the CDR3 gives the full variable domain: DAGVTQSPTHLIKTRGQQVTLRCSPISGHKSVSWYQQVLGQGPQFIFQYYEKEERGRGNFPDRFSARQFPNYSSELNVNALLLGDSALYLCASRMTGSHEQYFGPGTRLTVT.

This clonotype was recorded at least ten times. This chain connects TRBV12-3 or TRBV12-4 to TRBJ2-7, with 9 bases fitting TRBD1. Losses at the gene ends were 2 bases for V and 0 bases for J; bases not matched to a gene: 5. The CDR3 sequence is 16 residues long. Here the CDR3 reads CASSLRGTGLSYEQYF. CDR3 DNA: TGTGCCAGCAGTTTAAGGGGGACAGGGCTCTCCTACGAGCAGTACTTC.

This clonotype was counted a few times. The gene calls are TRBV28 and TRBJ2-4, with TRBD1 matching 8 bases. V was pared by 6 bases and J by 11 bases, with 9 bases of the junction left unmatched. This CDR3 comprises 13 residues. Germline V gene sequence: CDR1 MDHEN, CDR2 SYDVKM. CDR3 protein: CASSRDRGGFQYF. The DNA for the CDR3 is TGTGCCAGCAGCCGAGACAGGGGCGGGTTTCAGTACTTC.

Notes on this clonotype: A read error may produce the germline difference seen at one junction end. V usage is TRBV3-1 and J usage is TRBJ1-1, with D unresolved. Germline V CDR1 and CDR2: LGHDT, YNNKEL (reference sequence). The CDR3 contains 14 residues. CDR3 loop: CASSQEPVNTEALF. CDR3 sequence (DNA): TGTGCCAGCAGCCAAGAACCCGTGAACACTGAAGCTCTCTTT.

The chain links TRBV7-8 to TRBJ2-7; 10 bases are a match to TRBD2. Germline CDR1 is SGHVS and CDR2 is FQNEAQ. Trimming took 3 bases from V and 4 from J; bases not matched to a gene: 9. CDR3 size: 16 residues. The CDR3 protein is CASSFYLAGVSYEQYF. The CDR3 DNA is TGTGCCAGCAGCTTTTATCTAGCGGGAGTTTCTTACGAGCAGTACTTC. The full variable domain, rest sourced from reference TRBV7-8 and TRBJ2-7, is GAGVSQSPRYKVAKRGQDVALRCDPISGHVSLFWYQQALGQGPEFLTYFQNEAQLDKSGLPSDRFFAERPEGSVSTLKIQRTQQEDSAVYLCASSFYLAGVSYEQYFGPGTRLTVT.

The rearrangement uses TRBV6-6 and TRBJ1-1; D may be TRBD1 (5 bases). With 0 bases removed from V and 4 bases from J, the gap between germline ends came to 12 bases. Germline assignment: CDR1 MNHNY and CDR2 SVGAGI (reference sequence). CDR3 length: 15 amino acids. The CDR3 reads CASSYSMNRGTEAFF. CDR3 DNA: TGTGCCAGCAGTTACTCGATGAATAGGGGCACTGAAGCTTTCTTT.

This clonotype was observed at least ten times. The chain recombines TRBV18 with TRBJ2-5; D gene unclear. Trimming stripped 8 bases from V and 0 bases from J, with 10 bases between. Germline-derived CDR1 and CDR2 are KGHSH and LQKENI. CDR3 length: 13 amino acids. CDR3 bases: TGTGCCAGCCACAGCCGGAACCAAGAGACCCAGTACTTC. It encodes CASHSRNQETQYF.

Concerning this clonotype itself: This may stem from a read error, because a much larger clone lies one nucleotide away. V and J are TRBV11-2 and TRBJ1-2, with D unresolved. This CDR3 contains 13 residues. In germline, CDR1 is SGHAT, CDR2 FQNNGV. The CDR3 is CASSPRIGGGHTF. The CDR3 DNA reads as TGTGCCAGCAGTCCAAGGATAGGAGGTGGCCACACCTTC.

The chain carries TRBV4-1 and TRBJ1-5; D unclear. This CDR3 has 15 amino acids. The V and J ends lost 0 bases and 3 bases respectively, with 9 bases between them. Germline lookup yields CDR1 MGHRA and CDR2 YSYEKL. The CDR3 protein is CASSQELQFNQPQHF. The DNA of the CDR3 is TGCGCCAGCAGCCAAGAATTACAGTTCAATCAGCCCCAGCATTTT.

This clonotype has ten or more counts. The chain has TRBV28 and TRBJ2-2, with 8 nucleotides matching TRBD1. CDR3 size: 15 residues. Germline values: CDR1 MDHEN, CDR2 SYDVKM. The V gene end was trimmed by 5 bases and the J gene end by 7 bases; junction bases not matched to a gene: 9. In DNA form, the CDR3 reads TGTGCCAGCAGTGCTTATACAGGGGGTAGCGGGGAGCTGTTTTTT. As protein: CASSAYTGGSGELFF.

A word on this clonotype: A clone one base away is much larger, so this may be a read error. The rearrangement uses TRBV3-1 and TRBJ2-7, with 10 nucleotides matching TRBD2. Germline V gene data show CDR1 as LGHDT and CDR2 as YNNKEL (reference sequence). The CDR3 has 17 residues. The CDR3 loop reads CASSPYSSGGSSYKQYF. CDR3 DNA sequence: TGTGCCAGCAGCCCATACTCTAGCGGGGGAAGCTCCTACAAGCAGTACTTC.

This clonotype was observed at least ten times. The rearrangement links TRBV28 to TRBJ2-7; tentatively, D is TRBD2 (6 bases). The CDR3 runs to 12 residues. V was clipped by 5 bases and J by 12 bases, with 17 bases between them. The germline gives CDR1 MDHEN, CDR2 SYDVKM. CDR3 bases: TGTGCCAGCAGTCTGGGGCAGGGACTTTGGTACTTC. Residues: CASSLGQGLWYF.

Comments on this clonotype: Without the conserved terminal phenylalanine or tryptophan, this CDR3 likely stems from a read error. This chain uses TRBV7-9 with TRBJ1-4; D is possibly TRBD1 (5 bases). Germline assignment: CDR1 SEHNR and CDR2 FQNEAQ (reference sequence). CDR3 length: 17 residues. V shed 5 bases and J shed 0 bases, with 16 bases lying between them. CDR3 coding DNA: TGTGCCAGCAGCCGGGCGTCGGGGGTAGCAACTAATGAAAAACTGTTTCTT. Its translation: CASSRASGVATNEKLFL.